This T cell receptor (beta chain) was obtained from a study of T cell responses to AZD1222 COVID-19 vaccine. Study conclusions and caveats: Unmutated regions of variants are reportedly targeted by nearly half of spike-specific TCRs. Two AZD1222 doses significantly raised spike-specific TCR breadth and depth over controls. In a largely white British group with more females than males, clonal diversity was possibly underestimated.

The CDR3 is 14 residues long. Unmatched junction bases numbered 4, after V lost 5 bases and J lost 9 bases. CDR1 is SGHNT, CDR2 YENEEA, per germline. As regards this clone: The target antigen is unknown.

Using immunoSEQ multiplex PCR, the repertoire was profiled, and TCRdb retains in-frame clones only, with some absent. In the table there are 120,000 or so clones, 81% of which are singletons. This clonotype originated in an adult in good health. The gene calls are TRBV11-3 and TRBJ2-1; 13 nucleotides match TRBD2. The source material was peripheral blood, sampled on day 0 of AZD1222 vaccination. In DNA form, the CDR3 reads TGTGCCAGCAGCACAACTAGCGGGAGGGGTGAGCAGTTCTTC. Protein product: CASSTTSGRGEQFF.